This TCR beta chain was found in a study of cytotoxic CD8 clonotypes in ibrutinib-treated CLL. At the level of the study: Response samples followed a median around 11 months of treatment, range 6 to 36.

On this clone: Its target is not known.

Depth targeted 1 in 200,000 to 1 in 1 million T cells, averaging 10x coverage per clonotype. TCRdb keeps only in-frame clones here, not all; method: immunoSEQ multiplex PCR. The data show approximately 320,000 clones, with about 64% seen just once and roughly 6% held by the top ten. Whole-study results and caveats: Under treatment, the uncommon public clonotypes either contracted or remained stable. Circulating CD8+ T-cell counts were tracked by baseline clonality, which exceeded that of age-matched healthy donors.

V gave up 3 bases and J gave up 0 bases, with 12 bases separating them. CDR1 SGHRS and CDR2 YFSETQ come from the germline V gene. This CDR3 region has 16 residues. The starting material was PBMCs, obtained after 36 months of ibrutinib treatment. This sequence originates from a human donor with chronic lymphocytic leukemia. The chain links TRBV5-1 to TRBJ1-4, with a tentative D call TRBD1 (5 bases). For the CDR3, the DNA is TGCGCCAGCAGCTATCTCGGGGCCGCAACTAATGAAAAACTGTTTTTT. This encodes CASSYLGAATNEKLFF.